The clone carrying this TCR beta chain was seen a few times. Its antigen remains unknown. 5'RACE with constant-segment primers yielded barcoded, UMI-tagged TCR alpha and TCR beta cDNA libraries. One entry per CDR3 protein results from TCRdb running MiXCR on the 5' RACE reads. Here the sample spans 120,000 to 150,000 distinct CDR3 sequences, 19% being singletons. The sample originates from a study of T-cell memory formation after mild COVID-19. Overall study results and limits: Researchers could not confirm that second-wave clones peaking on day 37 targeted SARS-CoV-2. The CD4+ clones that contracted clustered mainly within CM and EM, and the CD8+ clones concentrated in EMRA. Clones shrinking from day 15 to 85 showed even CD4/CD8 mixes; later expanders tilted CD4+.

The sequence was obtained from an adult woman who had mild COVID-19 (a few samples of this study predate the infection). Cell type and time point are not known. The sample comprised PBMCs or a T cell subset sorted from them (not recorded which).

The CDR3 region has the DNA TGTGCCAGCAGCCAAGATCCCGGGACTCCGCAGTATTTT. Translating gives CASSQDPGTPQYF. This chain connects TRBV3-1 to TRBJ2-3; tentative D call: TRBD2 (6 bases). V was shortened by 0 bases and J by 10 bases, with 11 bases between the two germline ends. The germline gives CDR1 LGHDT, CDR2 YNNKEL (reference sequence). The length of the CDR3 is 13 residues.